One TCR beta chain is described in this entry. The data were produced by immunoSEQ multiplex PCR, yet TCRdb's version contains in-frame clones alone and is incomplete. The table records approximately 240,000 clones, 70% to 90% of them present only once. Germline loops: CDR1 SQVTM, CDR2 ANQGSEA. V lost 7 bases, J lost 4 bases, and 5 bases stayed unmatched. The CDR3 consists of 13 residues. These data are taken from a study of blood T cell repertoires in COVID-19. Study-wide background: PBMCs, B-cell-depleted T cells, or T cells were the source of the cDNA or gDNA that made up the material.

The clonotype originates from a woman younger than 35 who had recovered from COVID-19. The sequenced sample consisted of peripheral blood. This rearrangement joins TRBV29-1 to TRBJ1-4, with 8 positions matching TRBD1. The CDR3 sequence: CSARDRINEKLFF. CDR3 coding DNA: TGCAGCGCAAGGGACAGGATTAATGAAAAACTGTTTTTT.